The 20 T cell receptor beta chains below all came from one sample that was sequenced in a study of cytomegalovirus exposure and HLA in healthy donors. TCRdb's table, derived via immunoSEQ multiplex PCR, lists solely in-frame clones and lacks some. The sample holds fewer than 200,000 clones, around 85% seen once. Material: PBMCs. The receptors were sampled from a man between 18 and 29 years old in good health and CMV-seropositive.

The chain couples TRBV5-1 to TRBJ2-2; 7 positions agree with TRBD2. V was pared by 4 bases and J by 5 bases, with 8 bases of the junction left unmatched. The CDR3 extends over 15 amino acids. From germline, CDR1 is SGHRS and CDR2 YFSETQ. Here the CDR3 reads CASSTTSSGTGELFF. CDR3 nucleotides: TGCGCCAGCAGCACGACTAGCTCGGGAACCGGGGAGCTGTTTTTT.

J is TRBJ2-5 and V is TRBV5-4; 10 bases are shared with TRBD2. The CDR3 runs to 15 residues. Germline trimming cut 4 bases from V and 3 bases from J; bases unmatched to any gene: 6. Germline lookup yields CDR1 SGHNT and CDR2 YYREEE (reference sequence). The CDR3 DNA follows: TGTGCCAGCAGCACCCGGACTAGCGGCAAAGAGACCCAGTACTTC. It is translated as CASSTRTSGKETQYF.

This chain joins TRBV9 and TRBJ2-1; 7 bases match TRBD2. The CDR3 runs 13 residues. V trimming: 4 bases; J trimming: 10 bases; junction bases outside the gene matches: 8. Germline V lookup: CDR1 SGDLS, CDR2 YYNGEE. The CDR3 is CASSPTGGTEQFF. The CDR3 DNA reads TGTGCCAGCAGCCCCACCGGGGGGACCGAGCAGTTCTTC. Drawing the rest from reference TRBV9 and TRBJ2-1, the complete variable domain is DSGVTQTPKHLITATGQRVTLRCSPRSGDLSVYWYQQSLDQGLQFLIQYYNGEERAKGNILERFSAQQFPDLHSELNLSSLELGDSALYFCASSPTGGTEQFFGPGTRLTVL.

This chain joins TRBV28 and TRBJ1-1, with no clear D. Trimming removed 6 bases at V and 10 bases at J, with 12 bases between. The CDR3 consists of 11 residues. Germline lookup yields CDR1 MDHEN and CDR2 SYDVKM. The CDR3 sequence: CASSLFRRAFF. As DNA, the CDR3 is TGTGCCAGCAGCCTCTTTCGTAGAGCTTTCTTT. The full variable domain, with the rest looked up from reference TRBV28 and TRBJ1-1, is DVKVTQSSRYLVKRTGEKVFLECVQDMDHENMFWYRQDPGLGLRLIYFSYDVKMKEKGDIPEGYSVSREKKERFSLILESASTNQTSMYLCASSLFRRAFFGQGTRLTVV.

The CDR3 loop is CASSLVDSPLHF. The CDR3 DNA sequence: TGTGCCAGCAGCTTAGTAGATTCACCCCTCCACTTT. The chain carries TRBV7-9 and TRBJ1-6; D not resolved. Trimming left V 1 base short and J 8 bases short, with 3 bases between. The CDR3 has 12 amino acids. From germline, CDR1 is SEHNR and CDR2 FQNEAQ (reference sequence).

The chain carries TRBV9 and TRBJ1-1; D is perhaps TRBD1 (6 bases). There are 16 residues in the CDR3. The germline V and J ends were trimmed by 5 bases and 0 bases, with 17 bases remaining between them. Germline lookup yields CDR1 SGDLS and CDR2 YYNGEE. The CDR3 reads CASSLNSGAMNTEAFF. For the CDR3, the DNA is TGTGCCAGCAGTTTAAACTCAGGGGCGATGAACACTGAAGCTTTCTTT.

The chain links TRBV10-3 to TRBJ2-3; D possibly corresponds to TRBD2 (5 bases). V was shortened by 3 bases and J by 4 bases, with 11 bases between the two germline ends. Germline V CDR1 and CDR2: ENHRY, SYGVKD. The CDR3 is 14 amino acids. CDR3 sequence (DNA): TGTGCCATCAGTGACGGAACGGACTCAGATACGCAGTATTTT. This codes for CAISDGTDSDTQYF.

With respect to this clone: The junction does not match germline at one end; this may be a read error. The rearrangement joins TRBV5-3 to TRBJ2-7; 11 nucleotides line up with TRBD2. TRBV5-3 is labeled an ORF, and its function is uncertain. This CDR3 contains 14 residues. The CDR3 DNA follows: TGTGCCAGCAGCTCCGGGACTAGCGGCTACGAGCAGTACTTC. Amino acids: CASSSGTSGYEQYF.

The chain is built from TRBV4-2 and TRBJ1-4, with TRBD1 matching 7 bases. Germline V gene sequence: CDR1 LGHNA, CDR2 YNFKEQ. V was clipped by 4 bases and J by 8 bases; unmatched bases: 13. The CDR3 is 16 amino acids. This CDR3 reads CASSRAGGDSREKLFF. CDR3 sequence (DNA): TGTGCCAGCAGCCGAGCGGGGGGGGACAGTCGGGAAAAACTGTTTTTT.

This clone occurred a few times. V usage is TRBV11-2 and J usage is TRBJ2-3; tentative D call: TRBD2 (5 bases). The CDR3 covers 12 residues. Trimming pared 5 bases from V and 5 bases from J, leaving 8 bases between. Per the germline V gene, CDR1 is SGHAT and CDR2 is FQNNGV. CDR3 loop: CASSPGEDTQYF. The CDR3 DNA reads TGTGCCAGCAGCCCCGGGGAAGATACGCAGTATTTT.

The CDR3 DNA sequence: TGTGCCAGCAGTTACTCTCCCAGCGGGAGCAAGAAGCAGTACTTC. As protein: CASSYSPSGSKKQYF. The J gene is TRBJ2-7, the V gene TRBV6-6, with 8 bases matching TRBD2. V shed 0 bases, J shed 8 bases, and the junction held 9 bases outside the gene matches. The germline V gene encodes CDR1 MNHNY and CDR2 SVGAGI (reference sequence). This CDR3 is 15 amino acids long.

The V and J genes are TRBV9 and TRBJ2-6, with a possible D match to TRBD1 (5 bases). Germline CDR1 reads SGDLS; CDR2 reads YYNGEE. V dropped 3 bases and J dropped 0 bases, with 16 bases sitting between them. The CDR3 is made up of 18 amino acids. Here the CDR3 DNA reads TGTGCCAGCAGCGGCGGAAGGGGTAGGATCTCTGGGGCCAACGTCCTGACTTTC. The encoded protein is CASSGGRGRISGANVLTF. The whole variable domain, remainder taken from reference TRBV9 and TRBJ2-6, is DSGVTQTPKHLITATGQRVTLRCSPRSGDLSVYWYQQSLDQGLQFLIQYYNGEERAKGNILERFSAQQFPDLHSELNLSSLELGDSALYFCASSGGRGRISGANVLTFGAGSRLTVL.

The chain combines TRBV28 with TRBJ2-5; TRBD2 is a possible D gene (7 bases). CDR1 and CDR2 (germline): MDHEN, SYDVKM. CDR3 length: 13 amino acids. The V and J ends lost 10 bases and 2 bases respectively, with 14 bases between them. The CDR3 sequence is CATSRGGQETQYF. In DNA, the CDR3 is TGTGCCACATCAAGGGGGGGGCAAGAGACCCAGTACTTC.

The CDR3 spells CASSQGEGLNYGYTF. CDR3 DNA sequence: TGTGCCAGCAGCCAAGGGGAGGGACTGAACTATGGCTACACCTTC. V gene TRBV4-2 combines with J gene TRBJ1-2; tentative D call: TRBD1 (5 bases). Germline V lookup: CDR1 LGHNA, CDR2 YNFKEQ. This CDR3 is built from 15 residues. The V gene lost 1 base and the J gene lost 2 bases, with 11 bases spanning the gap.

This chain connects TRBV11-1 to TRBJ2-5; TRBD2 matches at 11 bases. Germline V gives CDR1 SGHAT, CDR2 FQDESV (reference sequence). The CDR3 runs 16 residues. J was trimmed by 1 base and V by 5 bases; bases with no gene match: 6. The CDR3 sequence is CASSLLAGGVQETQYF. CDR3 coding DNA: TGTGCCAGCAGCCTCCTAGCGGGGGGTGTCCAAGAGACCCAGTACTTC.

CDR3 in amino acids: CAISPSVVVGYEQYF. The DNA of the CDR3 is TGTGCCATCAGCCCTAGTGTAGTTGTTGGCTACGAGCAGTACTTC. This chain links TRBV10-3 with TRBJ2-7; D is unresolved. Germline V gene lookup returns CDR1 ENHRY and CDR2 SYGVKD. The V and J ends lost 6 bases and 3 bases respectively, with 18 bases between them. The CDR3 covers 15 residues.

J is TRBJ2-7 and V is TRBV30, with TRBD1 identical over 8 bases. The CDR3 has 13 residues. Germline lookup yields CDR1 GTSNPN and CDR2 SVGIG (reference sequence). In DNA, the CDR3 is TGTGGAGTTGGGGGACAGGTCAACTACGAGCAGTACTTC. This sequence encodes CGVGGQVNYEQYF. Based on the CDR3 plus reference TRBV30 and TRBJ2-7, the full variable domain is SQTIHQWPATLVQPVGSPLSLECTVEGTSNPNLYWYRQAAGRGLQLLFYSVGIGQISSEVPQNLSASRPQDRQFILSSKKLLLSDSGFYLCGVGGQVNYEQYFGPGTRLTVT.

This rearrangement joins TRBV30 to TRBJ2-5, with 13 bases fitting TRBD2. V shed 1 base, J shed 5 bases, and the junction held 22 bases outside the gene matches. Germline values: CDR1 GTSNPN, CDR2 SVGIG (reference sequence). This CDR3 has 21 residues. CDR3 DNA sequence: TGTGCCTGGAGTGACTACATCCCGGGACTAGCGGGACTAAACCCTATGGAGACCCAGTACTTC. This gives the protein CAWSDYIPGLAGLNPMETQYF.

The rearrangement links TRBV5-8 to TRBJ1-4; TRBD1 is a possible D gene (5 bases). The V gene lost 2 bases and the J gene lost 2 bases, with 10 bases spanning the gap. The CDR3 totals 15 residues. Germline CDR1 SGHTS, CDR2 YDEGEE. The CDR3 protein is CASSFKGATNEKLFF. DNA for the CDR3: TGTGCCAGCAGCTTTAAAGGGGCGACTAATGAAAAACTGTTTTTT.

The genes are TRBV14 and TRBJ1-2; TRBD1 might be the D (6 bases). Looked up from germline, CDR1 is SGHDN and CDR2 is FVKESK. The CDR3 runs to 13 residues. The V end was cut by 3 bases, the J end by 6 bases, with 11 bases between. In nucleotides, the CDR3 is TGTGCCAGCAGCCAGACAGGAGGAGATGGCTACACCTTC. This gives the protein CASSQTGGDGYTF.